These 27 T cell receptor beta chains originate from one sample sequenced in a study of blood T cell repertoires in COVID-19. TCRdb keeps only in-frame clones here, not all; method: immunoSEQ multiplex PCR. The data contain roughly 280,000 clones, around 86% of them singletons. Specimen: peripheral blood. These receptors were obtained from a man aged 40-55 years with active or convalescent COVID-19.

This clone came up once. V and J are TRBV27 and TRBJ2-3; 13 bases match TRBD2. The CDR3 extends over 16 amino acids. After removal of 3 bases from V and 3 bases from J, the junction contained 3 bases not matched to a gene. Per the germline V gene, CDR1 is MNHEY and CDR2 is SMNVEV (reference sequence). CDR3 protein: CASSLTSGRWTDTQYF. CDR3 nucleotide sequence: TGTGCCAGCAGTTTGACTAGCGGGAGGTGGACAGATACGCAGTATTTT.

CDR3 amino acids: CASSRDRLSYGYTF. The CDR3, as DNA: TGTGCCAGCAGTCGGGACAGACTGTCCTATGGCTACACCTTC. The rearrangement uses TRBV6-5 and TRBJ1-2; 7 bases match TRBD1. CDR3 length equals 14 residues. V was pared by 5 bases and J by 4 bases, with 7 bases of the junction left unmatched. CDR1 is MNHEY and CDR2 is SVGAGI in the germline V gene.

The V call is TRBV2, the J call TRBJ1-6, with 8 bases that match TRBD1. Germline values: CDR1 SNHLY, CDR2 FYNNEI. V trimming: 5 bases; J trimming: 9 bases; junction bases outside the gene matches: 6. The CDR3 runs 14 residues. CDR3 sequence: CASSPDRGLSPLHF. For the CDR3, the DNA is TGTGCCAGCAGTCCCGACAGGGGTCTTTCACCCCTCCACTTT.

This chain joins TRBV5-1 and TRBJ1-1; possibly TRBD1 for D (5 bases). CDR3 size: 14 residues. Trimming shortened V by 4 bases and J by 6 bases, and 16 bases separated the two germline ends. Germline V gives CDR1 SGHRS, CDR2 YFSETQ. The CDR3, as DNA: TGCGCCAGCAGCCGTGGGACTCCCCGGGCTGAAGCTTTCTTT. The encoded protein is CASSRGTPRAEAFF. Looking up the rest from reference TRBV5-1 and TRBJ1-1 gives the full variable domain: KAGVTQTPRYLIKTRGQQVTLSCSPISGHRSVSWYQQTPGQGLQFLFEYFSETQRNKGNFPGRFSGRQFSNSRSEMNVSTLELGDSALYLCASSRGTPRAEAFFGQGTRLTVV.

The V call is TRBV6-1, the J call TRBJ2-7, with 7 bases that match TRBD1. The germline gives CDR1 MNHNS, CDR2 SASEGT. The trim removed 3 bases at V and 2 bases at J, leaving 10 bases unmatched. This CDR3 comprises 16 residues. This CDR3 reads CASSDIGGSAPYEQYF. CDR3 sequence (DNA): TGTGCCAGCAGTGACATAGGGGGCAGCGCGCCCTACGAGCAGTACTTC.

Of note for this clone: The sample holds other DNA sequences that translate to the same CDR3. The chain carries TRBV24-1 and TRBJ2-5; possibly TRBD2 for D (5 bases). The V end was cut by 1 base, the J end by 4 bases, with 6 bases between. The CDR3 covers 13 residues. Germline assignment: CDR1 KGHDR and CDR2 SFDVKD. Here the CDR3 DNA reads TGTGCCACCAGTGATTTCGGAGGAGAGACCCAGTACTTC. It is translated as CATSDFGGETQYF.

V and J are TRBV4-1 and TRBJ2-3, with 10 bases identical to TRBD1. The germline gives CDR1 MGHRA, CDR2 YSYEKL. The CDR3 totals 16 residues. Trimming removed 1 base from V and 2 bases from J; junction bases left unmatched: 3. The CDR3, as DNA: TGCGCCAGCAGCCAAGCGACAGGGGGCCACACAGATACGCAGTATTTT. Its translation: CASSQATGGHTDTQYF.

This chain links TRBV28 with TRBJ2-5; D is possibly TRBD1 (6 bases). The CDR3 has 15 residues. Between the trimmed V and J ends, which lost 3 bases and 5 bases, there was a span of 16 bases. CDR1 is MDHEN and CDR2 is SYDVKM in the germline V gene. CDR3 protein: CASSFNQGSAETQYF. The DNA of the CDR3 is TGTGCCAGCAGTTTCAATCAGGGGTCCGCGGAGACCCAGTACTTC.

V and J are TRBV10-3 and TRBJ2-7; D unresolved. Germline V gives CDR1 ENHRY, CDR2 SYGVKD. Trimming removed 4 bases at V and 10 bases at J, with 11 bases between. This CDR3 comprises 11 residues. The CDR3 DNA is TGTGCCATCAGTGCCGAGGAGAGCCAGTACTTC. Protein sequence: CAISAEESQYF.

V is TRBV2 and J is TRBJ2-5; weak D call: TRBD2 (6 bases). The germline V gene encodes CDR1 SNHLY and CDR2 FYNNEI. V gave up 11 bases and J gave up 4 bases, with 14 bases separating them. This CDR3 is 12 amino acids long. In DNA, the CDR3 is TGTGCCGGAGAAGCGGGCCGAGAGACCCAGTACTTC. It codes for CAGEAGRETQYF.

The CDR3: CASSEYFIDRTVPSEQYF. For the CDR3, the DNA is TGTGCCAGCAGTGAATATTTTATCGATCGGACAGTACCCAGTGAGCAGTACTTC. The chain has TRBV25-1 and TRBJ2-7; D possibly corresponds to TRBD1 (6 bases). Deletions cut 0 bases from V and 7 bases from J, with 25 bases between. The CDR3 is 18 amino acids. Germline values: CDR1 MGHDK, CDR2 SYGVNS.

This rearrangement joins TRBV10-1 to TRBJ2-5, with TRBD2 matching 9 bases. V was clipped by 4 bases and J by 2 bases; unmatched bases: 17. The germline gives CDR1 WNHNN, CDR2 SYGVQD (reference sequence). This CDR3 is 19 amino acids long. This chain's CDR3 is CASSGSVAGVPLNQETQYF. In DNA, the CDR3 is TGCGCCAGCAGTGGAAGTGTAGCGGGAGTCCCCCTCAATCAAGAGACCCAGTACTTC.

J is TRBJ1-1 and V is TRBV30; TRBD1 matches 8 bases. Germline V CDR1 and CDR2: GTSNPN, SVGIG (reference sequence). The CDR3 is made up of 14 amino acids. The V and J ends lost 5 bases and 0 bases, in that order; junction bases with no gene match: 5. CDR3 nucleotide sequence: TGTGCCTGGCTAGACAGGGGTTTGAACACTGAAGCTTTCTTT. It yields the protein CAWLDRGLNTEAFF.

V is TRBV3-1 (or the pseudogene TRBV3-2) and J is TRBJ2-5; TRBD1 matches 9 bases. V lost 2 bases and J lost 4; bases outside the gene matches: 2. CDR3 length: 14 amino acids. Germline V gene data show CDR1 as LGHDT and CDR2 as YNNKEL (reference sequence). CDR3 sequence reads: CASSQLTGGETQYF. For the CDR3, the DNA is TGTGCCAGCAGCCAATTGACAGGGGGAGAGACCCAGTACTTC.

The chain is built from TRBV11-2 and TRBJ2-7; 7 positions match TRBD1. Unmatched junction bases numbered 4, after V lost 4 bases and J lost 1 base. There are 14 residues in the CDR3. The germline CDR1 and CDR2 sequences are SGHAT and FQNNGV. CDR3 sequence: CASSSPGQSYEQYF. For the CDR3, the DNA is TGTGCCAGCAGCTCGCCGGGACAGTCCTACGAGCAGTACTTC.

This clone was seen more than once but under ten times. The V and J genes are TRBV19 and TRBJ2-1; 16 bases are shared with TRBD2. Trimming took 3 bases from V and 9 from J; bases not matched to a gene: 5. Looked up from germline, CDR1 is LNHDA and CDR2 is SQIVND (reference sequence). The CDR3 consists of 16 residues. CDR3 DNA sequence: TGTGCCAGTAGTATCGGGACTAGCGGGAGGGCCAGTGAGCAGTTCTTC. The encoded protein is CASSIGTSGRASEQFF. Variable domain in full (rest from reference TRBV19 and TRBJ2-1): DGGITQSPKYLFRKEGQNVTLSCEQNLNHDAMYWYRQDPGQGLRLIYYSQIVNDFQKGDIAEGYSVSREKKESFPLTVTSAQKNPTAFYLCASSIGTSGRASEQFFGPGTRLTVL.

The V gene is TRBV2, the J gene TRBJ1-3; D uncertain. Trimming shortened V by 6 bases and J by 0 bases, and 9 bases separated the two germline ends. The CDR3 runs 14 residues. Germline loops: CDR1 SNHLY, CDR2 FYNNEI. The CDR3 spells CASRRVSSGNTIYF. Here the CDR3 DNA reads TGTGCCAGCAGAAGAGTGAGCTCTGGAAACACCATATATTTT.

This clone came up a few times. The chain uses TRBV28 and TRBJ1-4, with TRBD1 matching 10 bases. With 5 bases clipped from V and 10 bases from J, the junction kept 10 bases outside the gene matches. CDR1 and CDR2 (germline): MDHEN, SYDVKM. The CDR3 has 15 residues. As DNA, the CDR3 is TGTGCCAGCAGTACCACCGGGACAGGGGTGGTAAAACTGTTTTTT. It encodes CASSTTGTGVVKLFF.

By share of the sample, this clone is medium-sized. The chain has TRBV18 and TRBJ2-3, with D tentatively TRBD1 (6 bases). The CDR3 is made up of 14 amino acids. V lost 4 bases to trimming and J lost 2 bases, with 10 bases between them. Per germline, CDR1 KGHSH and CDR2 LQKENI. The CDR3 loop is CASSLQGTTDTQYF. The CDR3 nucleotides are TGTGCCAGCTCACTGCAGGGGACCACAGATACGCAGTATTTT.

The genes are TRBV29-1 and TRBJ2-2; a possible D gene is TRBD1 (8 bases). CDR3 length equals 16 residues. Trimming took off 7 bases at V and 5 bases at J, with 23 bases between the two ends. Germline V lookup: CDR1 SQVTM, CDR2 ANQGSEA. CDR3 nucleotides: TGCAGCGCCGCGGGGGCCGGACAGGGTCAAACCGGGGAGCTGTTTTTT. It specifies CSAAGAGQGQTGELFF.

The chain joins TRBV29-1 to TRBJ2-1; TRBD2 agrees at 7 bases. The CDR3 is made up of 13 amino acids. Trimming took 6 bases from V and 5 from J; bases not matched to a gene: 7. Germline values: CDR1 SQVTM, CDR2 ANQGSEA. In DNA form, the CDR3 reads TGCAGCGTGGGACTACCGACCGACAATGAGCAGTTCTTC. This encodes CSVGLPTDNEQFF.

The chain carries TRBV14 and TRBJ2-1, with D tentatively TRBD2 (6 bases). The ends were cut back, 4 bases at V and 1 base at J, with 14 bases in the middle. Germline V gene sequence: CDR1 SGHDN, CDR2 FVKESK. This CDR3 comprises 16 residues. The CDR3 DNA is TGTGCCAGCAGCCCCCAAGGGGAGGATTCCTACAATGAGCAGTTCTTC. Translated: CASSPQGEDSYNEQFF.

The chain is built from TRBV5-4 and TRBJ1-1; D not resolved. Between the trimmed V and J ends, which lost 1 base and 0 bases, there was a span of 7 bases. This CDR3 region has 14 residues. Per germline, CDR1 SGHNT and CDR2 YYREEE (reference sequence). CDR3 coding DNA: TGTGCCAGCAGCTTGATGAACATGAACACTGAAGCTTTCTTT. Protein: CASSLMNMNTEAFF.

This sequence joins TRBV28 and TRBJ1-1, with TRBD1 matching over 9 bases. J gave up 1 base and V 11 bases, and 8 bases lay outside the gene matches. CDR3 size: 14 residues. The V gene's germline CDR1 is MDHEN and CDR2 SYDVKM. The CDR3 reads CAGRQGGGNTEAFF. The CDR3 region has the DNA TGTGCCGGCCGACAGGGGGGAGGGAACACTGAAGCTTTCTTT.

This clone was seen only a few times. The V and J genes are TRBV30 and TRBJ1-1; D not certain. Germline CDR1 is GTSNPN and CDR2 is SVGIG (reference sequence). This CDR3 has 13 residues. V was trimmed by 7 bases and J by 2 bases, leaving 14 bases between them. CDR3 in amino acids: CASREQFNTEAFF. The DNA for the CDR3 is TGTGCCTCTCGAGAACAGTTTAACACTGAAGCTTTCTTT.

In DNA, the CDR3 is TGCGCCAGCAGTGCAGGGGACGGCTACACCTTC. As protein: CASSAGDGYTF. V is TRBV10-2 and J is TRBJ1-2; the D gene is possibly TRBD1 (6 bases). From germline, CDR1 is WSHSY and CDR2 SAAADI. The CDR3 runs 11 residues. V was cut by 4 bases and J by 8 bases, with 8 bases left in between.

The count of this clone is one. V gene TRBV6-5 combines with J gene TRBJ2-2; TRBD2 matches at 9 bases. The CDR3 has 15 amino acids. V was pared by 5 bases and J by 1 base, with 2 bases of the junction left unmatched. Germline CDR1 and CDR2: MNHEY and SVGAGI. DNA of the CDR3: TGTGCCAGCAGTAGAGCGGGGGGGAACACCGGGGAGCTGTTTTTT. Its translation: CASSRAGGNTGELFF.